The 20 T cell receptor beta chains listed next were all sequenced from one sample in a study of shared clonotypes between healthy human individuals. Measured with immunoSEQ multiplex PCR; TCRdb has only the in-frame clones, and not every one. The table shows 470,000 or so clones, with approximately 80% occurring only once. Sequencing was performed on PBMCs. These receptors were collected from a woman aged 40 to 50 in good health. Some clones in this sample may be carry-over from other donors' samples.

The chain carries TRBV29-1 and TRBJ2-3, with 10 bases matching TRBD2. V was pared by 4 bases and J by 2 bases, with 3 bases of the junction left unmatched. Looked up from germline, CDR1 is SQVTM and CDR2 is ANQGSEA. CDR3 length: 14 amino acids. For the CDR3, the DNA is TGCAGCGTTGTACTAGCGGGAATCACAGATACGCAGTATTTT. Amino acids: CSVVLAGITDTQYF.

This CDR3 reads CASSPGGWGRGEKLFF. The CDR3 DNA sequence: TGTGCCAGCAGTCCAGGAGGGTGGGGGCGCGGTGAAAAACTGTTTTTT. This chain uses TRBV27 with TRBJ1-4, with TRBD1 as a possible D gene (6 bases). V was cut by 5 bases and J by 7 bases, with 20 bases left in between. The V gene's germline CDR1 is MNHEY and CDR2 SMNVEV (reference sequence). The CDR3 runs 16 residues.

The rearrangement links TRBV5-1 to TRBJ2-3, with 10 bases that match TRBD1. The V gene end was trimmed by 1 base and the J gene end by 4 bases; junction bases not matched to a gene: 3. There are 15 residues in the CDR3. The germline V gene encodes CDR1 SGHRS and CDR2 YFSETQ. CDR3 DNA sequence: TGCGCCAGCAGCTTGATAGGGACAGGGGCAGATACGCAGTATTTT. It codes for CASSLIGTGADTQYF.

About this clone: At one end, the junction sequence differs from germline, possibly due to a read error. Additional DNA sequences in this sample encode the identical CDR3. This rearrangement joins TRBV5-1 to TRBJ2-2; 9 bases are shared with TRBD2. The CDR3 covers 16 residues. Germline V gives CDR1 SGHRS, CDR2 YFSETQ. The CDR3 coding sequence is TGCGCCAGCAGCAGGATAGCGGGAGCGACTGACGGGGAGCTATTTTTT. Amino acid sequence: CASSRIAGATDGELFF.

This clone was seen only once. This CDR3 is CASSDWRGAGETQYF. CDR3 sequence (DNA): TGTGCCAGCAGTGATTGGCGGGGGGCAGGGGAGACCCAGTACTTC. The chain joins TRBV25-1 to TRBJ2-5; 8 bases are shared with TRBD2. The junction had 8 bases not matched to a gene; V was cut back by 3 bases and J by 5 bases. The CDR3 loop spans 15 amino acids. CDR1 is MGHDK, CDR2 SYGVNS, per germline.

The chain is built from TRBV7-2 and TRBJ2-3; D remains unclear. The germline V and J ends were trimmed by 5 bases and 2 bases, with 11 bases remaining between them. The CDR3 runs 14 residues. The germline V gene has CDR1 SGHTA and CDR2 FQGNSA. The CDR3 region is CASSLRSLTDTQYF. The CDR3, as DNA: TGTGCCAGCAGCCTAAGGTCCCTCACAGATACGCAGTATTTT.

The V and J genes are TRBV6-6 and TRBJ2-7; a possible D gene is TRBD1 (5 bases). Germline lookup yields CDR1 MNHNY and CDR2 SVGAGI (reference sequence). The CDR3 loop spans 16 amino acids. The ends were cut back, 0 bases at V and 2 bases at J, with 14 bases in the middle. The CDR3 here is CASSYSSVRVAYEQYF. In DNA, the CDR3 is TGTGCCAGCAGTTACTCCTCGGTCAGGGTGGCCTACGAGCAGTACTTC.

This chain joins TRBV7-6 and TRBJ2-1; tentatively, D is TRBD1 (5 bases). Per the germline V gene, CDR1 is SGHVS and CDR2 is FNYEAQ. Trimming took off 5 bases at V and 7 bases at J, with 12 bases between the two ends. This CDR3 region has 13 residues. The chain's CDR3 is CASSKHQGNEQFF. CDR3 bases: TGTGCCAGCAGCAAACATCAGGGTAATGAGCAGTTCTTC.

The sample holds a few counts of this clone. In DNA form, the CDR3 reads TGTGCCTGGAGTGTCCAAGGTGACACTGAAGCTTTCTTT. It codes for CAWSVQGDTEAFF. This chain joins TRBV30 and TRBJ1-1; unclear D gene. Between the trimmed V and J ends, which lost 0 bases and 3 bases, there was a span of 8 bases. Germline V gene data show CDR1 as GTSNPN and CDR2 as SVGIG (reference sequence). This CDR3 comprises 13 residues.

As regards this clone: Additional DNA sequences in this sample encode the identical CDR3. The rearrangement uses TRBV7-9 and TRBJ2-7; no clear D. The CDR3 is 11 amino acids. The V gene's germline CDR1 is SEHNR and CDR2 FQNEAQ (reference sequence). Trimming pared 5 bases from V and 1 base from J, leaving 3 bases between. In DNA form, the CDR3 reads TGTGCCAGCAGCCCATCCTACGAGCAGTACTTC. This codes for CASSPSYEQYF.

This chain connects TRBV10-1 to TRBJ2-1; D is tentatively TRBD1 or TRBD2 (5 bases each). CDR1 is WNHNN, CDR2 SYGVQD, per germline (reference sequence). This CDR3 contains 15 residues. V gave up 0 bases and J gave up 6 bases, with 12 bases separating them. The CDR3 here is CASSESGTRANEQFF. The CDR3 DNA is TGCGCCAGCAGTGAGTCGGGGACCCGCGCCAATGAGCAGTTCTTC.

This clone appeared a single time. The rearrangement uses TRBV7-3 and TRBJ2-5; weak D call: TRBD2 (6 bases). Near its end, the DNA agrees better with TRBJ2-7, so the J call may be wrong. This CDR3 spans 17 amino acids. CDR1 and CDR2 from the germline V gene are SGHTA and FQGTGA. This CDR3 is CASSPPWRDGPTYEQYF. The CDR3 nucleotides read TGTGCCAGCAGCCCCCCATGGCGGGATGGGCCGACCTACGAGCAGTACTTC.

The chain combines TRBV5-1 with TRBJ2-2; 7 bases are a match to TRBD2. V lost 4 bases and J lost 5; bases outside the gene matches: 8. Germline assignment: CDR1 SGHRS and CDR2 YFSETQ. CDR3 size: 15 residues. CDR3 sequence (DNA): TGCGCCAGCAGCCCCCCGGCCGGGGGGACCGGGGAGCTGTTTTTT. Protein product: CASSPPAGGTGELFF.

The genes are TRBV5-6 and TRBJ2-7; maybe TRBD2 (6 bases). This CDR3 has 13 residues. Germline lookup yields CDR1 SGHDT and CDR2 YYEEEE. V shed 4 bases and J shed 6 bases, with 14 bases lying between them. The CDR3 nucleotides read TGTGCCAGCAGCACCGGGACTCGAGTCGAGCAGTACTTC. As protein: CASSTGTRVEQYF.

The chain uses TRBV5-6 and TRBJ1-1, with a possible D match to TRBD1 (6 bases). Germline V CDR1 and CDR2: SGHDT, YYEEEE. Trimming removed 3 bases at V and 4 bases at J, with 19 bases between. CDR3 length: 16 amino acids. The CDR3 nucleotides read TGTGCCAGCAGCTCGGCTCTAGGCAGGGGTTCCACTGAAGCTTTCTTT. Residues: CASSSALGRGSTEAFF. Looking up the rest from reference TRBV5-6 and TRBJ1-1 gives the full variable domain: DAGVTQSPTHLIKTRGQQVTLRCSPKSGHDTVSWYQQALGQGPQFIFQYYEEEERQRGNFPDRFSGHQFPNYSSELNVNALLLGDSALYLCASSSALGRGSTEAFFGQGTRLTVV.

V and J are TRBV30 and TRBJ1-4; D ambiguous. CDR1 and CDR2 from the germline V gene are GTSNPN and SVGIG (reference sequence). The CDR3 loop spans 14 amino acids. The V end was cut by 5 bases, the J end by 0 bases, with 10 bases between. In nucleotides, the CDR3 is TGTGCCTGGGAGGGATCTGCAACTAATGAAAAACTGTTTTTT. This codes for CAWEGSATNEKLFF.

This chain links TRBV4-3 with TRBJ2-3; D assignment may be TRBD1 or TRBD2 (5 bases each). Per germline, CDR1 LGHNA and CDR2 YSLEER. The V end lost 2 bases, the J end lost 6 bases, and 15 bases lay between the germline ends. The CDR3 has 15 amino acids. CDR3 bases: TGCGCCAGCAGCCAATTGTCCAGAGAGGGGGATACGCAGTATTTT. As protein: CASSQLSREGDTQYF.

The V call is TRBV28, the J call TRBJ1-1, with unresolved D. The CDR3 has 14 residues. In germline, CDR1 is MDHEN, CDR2 SYDVKM. Trimming left V 5 bases short and J 0 bases short, with 10 bases between. The DNA for the CDR3 is TGTGCCAGCAGTAGTGCTACATTGAACACTGAAGCTTTCTTT. The encoded protein is CASSSATLNTEAFF.

The rearrangement joins TRBV7-6 to TRBJ2-7; D tentatively reads TRBD1 or TRBD2 (6 bases each). There are 15 residues in the CDR3. The V end lost 5 bases, the J end lost 5 bases, and 19 bases lay between the germline ends. CDR1 is SGHVS, CDR2 FNYEAQ, per germline. The CDR3 region is CASSLGGTLWDEQYF. The CDR3 coding sequence is TGTGCCAGCAGCCTAGGGGGGACCCTATGGGACGAGCAGTACTTC.

The rearrangement links TRBV29-1 to TRBJ1-2; D is uncertain. From germline, CDR1 is SQVTM and CDR2 ANQGSEA. The CDR3 has 12 residues. V shed 3 bases and J shed 4 bases, with 9 bases lying between them. CDR3 residues: CSVDKGFYGYTF. DNA for the CDR3: TGCAGCGTTGATAAAGGGTTCTATGGCTACACCTTC.